Detailed here is one T cell receptor beta chain. No antigen is known for it. The data stem from a study of cytomegalovirus exposure and HLA in healthy donors. Study details: Around 85 million unique TCR sequences came from HLA-typed donors in an early release. The study, taken as a whole, reports: Later on, a genetic analysis was performed. It linked a missense variant in DCLRE1C with V- and J-gene trimming of TCR beta. When the data were analyzed later, several of the most significant clusters appeared to be linked to common viral pathogens.

PCR primers comprised 60 Vbeta and 13 Jbeta primers. The assay was immunoSEQ multiplex PCR, and TCRdb's table has in-frame clones only and misses some. The data show about 250,000 clones, with around 80% seen just once and approximately 0.47% held by the top ten. After removal of 4 bases from V and 6 bases from J, the junction contained 2 bases not matched to a gene. CDR3 length: 12 amino acids. CDR1 is MNHNS, CDR2 SASEGT, per germline. This chain uses TRBV6-1 with TRBJ2-7; 8 positions match TRBD2. Material: PBMCs. This sequence originates from a boy aged 5-17 years in good health and CMV-seronegative. CDR3 sequence: CASSGAGGEQYF. CDR3 bases: TGTGCCAGCAGTGGGGCGGGGGGCGAGCAGTACTTC.